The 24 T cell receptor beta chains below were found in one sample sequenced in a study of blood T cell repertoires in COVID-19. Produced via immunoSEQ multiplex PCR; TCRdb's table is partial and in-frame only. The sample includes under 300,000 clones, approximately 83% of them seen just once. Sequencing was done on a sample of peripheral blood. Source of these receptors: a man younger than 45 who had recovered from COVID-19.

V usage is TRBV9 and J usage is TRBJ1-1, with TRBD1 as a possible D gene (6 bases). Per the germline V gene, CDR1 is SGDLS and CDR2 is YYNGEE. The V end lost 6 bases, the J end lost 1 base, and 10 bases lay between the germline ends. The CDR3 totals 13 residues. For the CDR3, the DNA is TGTGCCAGCAATCAGGGGTCGAACACTGAAGCTTTCTTT. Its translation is CASNQGSNTEAFF. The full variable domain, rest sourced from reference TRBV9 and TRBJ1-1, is DSGVTQTPKHLITATGQRVTLRCSPRSGDLSVYWYQQSLDQGLQFLIQYYNGEERAKGNILERFSAQQFPDLHSELNLSSLELGDSALYFCASNQGSNTEAFFGQGTRLTVV.

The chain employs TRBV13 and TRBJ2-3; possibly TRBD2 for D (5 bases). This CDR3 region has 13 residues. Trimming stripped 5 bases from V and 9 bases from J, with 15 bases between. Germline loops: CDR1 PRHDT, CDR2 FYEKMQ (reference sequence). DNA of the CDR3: TGTGCCAGCAGCCGATGGGAGAGAAGGACGCAGTATTTT. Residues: CASSRWERRTQYF.

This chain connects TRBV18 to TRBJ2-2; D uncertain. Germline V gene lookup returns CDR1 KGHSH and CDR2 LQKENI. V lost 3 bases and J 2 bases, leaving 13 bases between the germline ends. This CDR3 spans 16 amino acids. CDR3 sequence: CASSPPRSRNTGELFF. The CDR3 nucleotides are TGTGCCAGCTCACCTCCACGGAGCCGTAACACCGGGGAGCTGTTTTTT. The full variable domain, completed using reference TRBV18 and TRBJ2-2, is NAGVMQNPRHLVRRRGQEARLRCSPMKGHSHVYWYRQLPEEGLKFMVYLQKENIIDESGMPKERFSAEFPKEGPSILRIQQVVRGDSAAYFCASSPPRSRNTGELFFGEGSRLTVL.

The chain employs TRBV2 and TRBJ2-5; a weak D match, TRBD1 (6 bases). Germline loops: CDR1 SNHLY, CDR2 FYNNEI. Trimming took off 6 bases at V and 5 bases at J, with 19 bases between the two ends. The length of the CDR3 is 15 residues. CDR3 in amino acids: CASRSRTVLTETQYF. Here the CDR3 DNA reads TGTGCCAGCAGGTCCCGGACAGTCTTGACGGAGACCCAGTACTTC. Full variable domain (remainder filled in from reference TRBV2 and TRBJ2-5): EPEVTQTPSHQVTQMGQEVILRCVPISNHLYFYWYRQILGQKVEFLVSFYNNEISEKSEIFDDQFSVERPDGSNFTLKIRSTKLEDSAMYFCASRSRTVLTETQYFGPGTRLLVL.

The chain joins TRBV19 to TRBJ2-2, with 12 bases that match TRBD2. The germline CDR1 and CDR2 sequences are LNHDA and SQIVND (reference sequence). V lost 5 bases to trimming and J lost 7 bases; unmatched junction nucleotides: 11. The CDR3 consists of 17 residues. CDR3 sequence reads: CASSRASGGANFGELFF. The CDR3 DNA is TGTGCCAGTAGTCGGGCTAGCGGGGGGGCCAATTTCGGGGAGCTGTTTTTT.

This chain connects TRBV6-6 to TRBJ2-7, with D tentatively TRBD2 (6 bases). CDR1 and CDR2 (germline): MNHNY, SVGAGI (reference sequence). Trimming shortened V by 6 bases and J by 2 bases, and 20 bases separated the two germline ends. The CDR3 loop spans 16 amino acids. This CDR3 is CASSPMRGAGTYEQYF. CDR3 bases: TGTGCCAGCAGCCCCATGAGGGGCGCGGGAACCTACGAGCAGTACTTC.

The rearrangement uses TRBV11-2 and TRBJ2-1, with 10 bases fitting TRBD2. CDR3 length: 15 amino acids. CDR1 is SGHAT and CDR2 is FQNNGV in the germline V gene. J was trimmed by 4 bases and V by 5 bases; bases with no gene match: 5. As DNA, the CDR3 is TGTGCCAGCAGCCAACGGACTAGCGGTTACAATGAGCAGTTCTTC. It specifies CASSQRTSGYNEQFF.

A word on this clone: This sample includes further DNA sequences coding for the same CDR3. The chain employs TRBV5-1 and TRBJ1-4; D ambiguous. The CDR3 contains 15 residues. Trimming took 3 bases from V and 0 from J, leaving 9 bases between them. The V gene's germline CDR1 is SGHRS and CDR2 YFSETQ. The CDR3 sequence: CASSSEGATNEKLFF. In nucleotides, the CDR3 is TGCGCCAGCAGCTCAGAGGGAGCAACTAATGAAAAACTGTTTTTT.

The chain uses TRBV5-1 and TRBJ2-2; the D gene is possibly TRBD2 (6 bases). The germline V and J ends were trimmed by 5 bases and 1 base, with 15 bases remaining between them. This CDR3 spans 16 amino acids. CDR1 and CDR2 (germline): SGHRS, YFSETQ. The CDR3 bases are TGCGCCAGCAGGGAGGATTGGGGGGTGAACACCGGGGAGCTGTTTTTT. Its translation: CASREDWGVNTGELFF.

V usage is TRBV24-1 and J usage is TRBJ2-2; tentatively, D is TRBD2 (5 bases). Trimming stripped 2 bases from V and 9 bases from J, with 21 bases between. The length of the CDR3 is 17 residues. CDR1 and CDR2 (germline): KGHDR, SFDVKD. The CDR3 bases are TGTGCCACCAGTGATTACGGGAAATCGGAGACGGGCCGGGAGCTGTTTTTT. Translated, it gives CATSDYGKSETGRELFF.

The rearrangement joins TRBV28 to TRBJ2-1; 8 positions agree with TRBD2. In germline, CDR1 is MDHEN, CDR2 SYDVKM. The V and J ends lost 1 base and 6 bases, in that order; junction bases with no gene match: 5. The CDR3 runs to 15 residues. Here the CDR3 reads CASSLYGGAVNEQFF. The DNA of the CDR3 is TGTGCCAGCAGTTTATACGGGGGGGCCGTCAATGAGCAGTTCTTC.

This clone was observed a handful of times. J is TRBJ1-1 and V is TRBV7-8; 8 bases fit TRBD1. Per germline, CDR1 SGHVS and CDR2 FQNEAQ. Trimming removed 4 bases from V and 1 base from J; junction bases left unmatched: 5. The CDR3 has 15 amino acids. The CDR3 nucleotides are TGTGCCAGCAGCTCCACCGACAGGGGGAACACTGAAGCTTTCTTT. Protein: CASSSTDRGNTEAFF.

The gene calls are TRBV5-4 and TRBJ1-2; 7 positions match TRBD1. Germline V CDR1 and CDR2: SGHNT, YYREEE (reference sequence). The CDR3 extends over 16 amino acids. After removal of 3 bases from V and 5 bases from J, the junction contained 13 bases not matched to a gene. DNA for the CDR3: TGTGCCAGCAGCTCCCGATACCCAGGGGGATCGTATGGCTACACCTTC. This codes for CASSSRYPGGSYGYTF. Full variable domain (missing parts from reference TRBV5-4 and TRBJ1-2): ETGVTQSPTHLIKTRGQQVTLRCSSQSGHNTVSWYQQALGQGPQFIFQYYREEENGRGNFPPRFSGLQFPNYSSELNVNALELDDSALYLCASSSRYPGGSYGYTFGSGTRLTVV.

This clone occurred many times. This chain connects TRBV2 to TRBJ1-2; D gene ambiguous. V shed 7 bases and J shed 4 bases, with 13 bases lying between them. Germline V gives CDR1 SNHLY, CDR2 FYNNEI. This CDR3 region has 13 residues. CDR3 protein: CASTPGLSYGYTF. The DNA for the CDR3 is TGTGCCAGCACCCCCGGGTTGAGCTATGGCTACACCTTC. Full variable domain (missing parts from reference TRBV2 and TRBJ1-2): EPEVTQTPSHQVTQMGQEVILRCVPISNHLYFYWYRQILGQKVEFLVSFYNNEISEKSEIFDDQFSVERPDGSNFTLKIRSTKLEDSAMYFCASTPGLSYGYTFGSGTRLTVV.

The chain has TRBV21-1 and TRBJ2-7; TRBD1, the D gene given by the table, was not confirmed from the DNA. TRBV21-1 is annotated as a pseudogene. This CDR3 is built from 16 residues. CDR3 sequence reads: CASSEGGHLSSYEQYV. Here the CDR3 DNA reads TGTGCCAGCAGCGAAGGGGGCCACTTGAGCTCCTACGAGCAGTACGTC.

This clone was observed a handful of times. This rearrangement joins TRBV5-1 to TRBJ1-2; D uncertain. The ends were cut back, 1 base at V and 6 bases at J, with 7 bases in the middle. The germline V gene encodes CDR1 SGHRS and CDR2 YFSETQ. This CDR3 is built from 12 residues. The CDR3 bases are TGCGCCAGCAGCTTGACAGCCGATGGCTACACCTTC. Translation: CASSLTADGYTF.

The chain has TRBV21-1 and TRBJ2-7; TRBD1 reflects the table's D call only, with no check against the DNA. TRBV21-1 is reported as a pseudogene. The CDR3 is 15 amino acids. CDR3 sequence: CASSYRDNGRYEQYV. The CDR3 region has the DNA TGTGCCAGCAGCTACAGGGATAATGGACGGTACGAGCAGTACGTC.

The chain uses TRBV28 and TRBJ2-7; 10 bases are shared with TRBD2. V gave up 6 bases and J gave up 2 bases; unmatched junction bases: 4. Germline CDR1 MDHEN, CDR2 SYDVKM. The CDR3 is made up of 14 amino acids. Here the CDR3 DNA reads TGTGCCAGCAGCAGCGGGGGGGCCGCCTACGAGCAGTACGTC. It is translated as CASSSGGAAYEQYV.

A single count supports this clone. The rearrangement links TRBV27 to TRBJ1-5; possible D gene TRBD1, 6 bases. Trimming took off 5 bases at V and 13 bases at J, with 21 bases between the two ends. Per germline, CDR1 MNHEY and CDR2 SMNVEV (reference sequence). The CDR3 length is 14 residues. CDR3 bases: TGTGCCAGCAGTCCCACTTGGCCGGGACATAGGCAGCATTTT. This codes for CASSPTWPGHRQHF.

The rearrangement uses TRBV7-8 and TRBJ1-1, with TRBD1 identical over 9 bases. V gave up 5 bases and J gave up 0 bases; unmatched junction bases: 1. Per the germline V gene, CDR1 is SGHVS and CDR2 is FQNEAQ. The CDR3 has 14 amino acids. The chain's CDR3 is CASSRDRVNTEAFF. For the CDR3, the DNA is TGTGCCAGCAGCCGGGACAGGGTGAACACTGAAGCTTTCTTT. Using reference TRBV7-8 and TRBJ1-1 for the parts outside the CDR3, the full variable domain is GAGVSQSPRYKVAKRGQDVALRCDPISGHVSLFWYQQALGQGPEFLTYFQNEAQLDKSGLPSDRFFAERPEGSVSTLKIQRTQQEDSAVYLCASSRDRVNTEAFFGQGTRLTVV.

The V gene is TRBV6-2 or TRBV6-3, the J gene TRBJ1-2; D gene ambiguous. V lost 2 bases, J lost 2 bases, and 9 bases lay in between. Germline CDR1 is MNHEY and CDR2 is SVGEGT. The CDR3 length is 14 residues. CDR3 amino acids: CASSYRERNYGYTF. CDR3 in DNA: TGTGCCAGCAGTTACCGAGAACGGAACTATGGCTACACCTTC.

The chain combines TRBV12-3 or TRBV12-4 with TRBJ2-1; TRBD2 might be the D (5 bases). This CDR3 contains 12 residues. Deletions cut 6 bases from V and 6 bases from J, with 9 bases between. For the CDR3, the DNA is TGTGCCAGCAGGGGGAGCGGCAATGAGCAGTTCTTC. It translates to CASRGSGNEQFF.

The CDR3 nucleotides are TGTGCCAGCAGCTTAGCCCTAGGAGGGAGAAACACCATATATTTT. It codes for CASSLALGGRNTIYF. The rearrangement joins TRBV7-2 to TRBJ1-3, with no clear D. Germline V lookup: CDR1 SGHTA, CDR2 FQGNSA. V lost 0 bases and J 5 bases, leaving 11 bases between the germline ends. There are 15 residues in the CDR3.

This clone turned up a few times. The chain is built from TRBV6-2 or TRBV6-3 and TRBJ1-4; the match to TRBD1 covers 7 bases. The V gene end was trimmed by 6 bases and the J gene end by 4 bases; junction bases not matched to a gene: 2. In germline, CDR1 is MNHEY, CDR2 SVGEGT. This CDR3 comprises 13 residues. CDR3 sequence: CASSRDSNEKLFF. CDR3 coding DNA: TGTGCCAGCAGCCGGGACAGTAATGAAAAACTGTTTTTT.